Here is one T cell receptor beta chain with its context. Its target is unknown. This same CDR3 is encoded by further DNA sequences in the sample. Positive CCR7 selection of CD45RO-negative cells yielded the naive CD8 cells, and terminally differentiated effector memory CD45RA+ cells were excluded. The ends were cut back, 3 bases at V and 3 bases at J, with 6 bases in the middle. From germline, CDR1 is ENHRY and CDR2 SYGVKD. CDR3 length: 12 residues. The data were taken from a study of shared clonotypes between healthy human individuals. Findings and limits, study-wide: Despite large depth, rarefaction showed incomplete sorted-subset sequencing.

Data came from immunoSEQ multiplex PCR; TCRdb stores just in-frame clones and leaves some out. The table lists millions of clones, approximately 94% of them singletons, with approximately 1.7% in the top ten. The V call is TRBV10-3, the J call TRBJ2-7; D is unresolved. Sequencing input: naive CD8+ T cells from PBMCs. The source of this sequence is a man younger than 35 in good health. Some clones in this sample may be carry-over from other donors' samples. The CDR3 spells CAISDISYEQYF. The CDR3, as DNA: TGTGCCATCAGTGACATCAGCTACGAGCAGTACTTC.